This T cell receptor (beta chain) was captured in a study of blood T cells in healthy people across ages. The CDR3 length is 15 residues. CDR1 is MNHEY, CDR2 SVGEGT, per germline. Trimming pared 2 bases from V and 1 base from J, leaving 11 bases between. A sample-barcoded 5' primer and a J-beta primer mix were used in a second PCR of roughly 7 to 11 cycles. TCRdb analysed the 5' RACE reads with MiXCR anew, one entry per CDR3 protein. The table lists approximately 600,000 distinct CDR3 sequences, under 65% of them singletons. They isolated at least 6 million PBMCs from each sample. V and J are TRBV6-2 or TRBV6-3 and TRBJ1-2; a weak D match, TRBD1 (5 bases). The receptor comes from a man between 60 and 70 years old in good health. Sequenced input: blood. This CDR3 is CASSYGRGDNYGYTF. CDR3 nucleotides: TGTGCCAGCAGTTACGGGAGGGGAGATAACTATGGCTACACCTTC.